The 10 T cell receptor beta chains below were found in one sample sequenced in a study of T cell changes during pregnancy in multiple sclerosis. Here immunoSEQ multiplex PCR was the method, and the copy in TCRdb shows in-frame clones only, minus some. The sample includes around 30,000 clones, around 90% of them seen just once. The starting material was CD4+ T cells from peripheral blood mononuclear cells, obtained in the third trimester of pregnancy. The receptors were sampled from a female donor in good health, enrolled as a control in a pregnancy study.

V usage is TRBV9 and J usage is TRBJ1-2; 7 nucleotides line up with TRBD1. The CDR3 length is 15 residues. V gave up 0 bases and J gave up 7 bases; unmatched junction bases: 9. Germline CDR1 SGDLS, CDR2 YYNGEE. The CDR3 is CASSVGQVGGGGYTF. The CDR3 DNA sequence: TGTGCCAGCAGCGTAGGGCAGGTAGGGGGCGGTGGCTACACCTTC.

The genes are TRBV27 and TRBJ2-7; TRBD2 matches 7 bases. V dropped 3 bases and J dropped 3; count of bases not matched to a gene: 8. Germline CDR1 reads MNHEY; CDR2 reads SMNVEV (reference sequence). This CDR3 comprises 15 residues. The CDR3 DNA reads TGTGCCAGCAGTTTTGTGGGAGGGACCCTCTACGAGCAGTACTTC. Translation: CASSFVGGTLYEQYF.

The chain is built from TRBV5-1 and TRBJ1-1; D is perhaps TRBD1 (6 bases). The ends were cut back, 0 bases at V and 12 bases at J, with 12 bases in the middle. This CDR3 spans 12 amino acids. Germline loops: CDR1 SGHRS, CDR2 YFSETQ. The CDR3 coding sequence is TGCGCCAGCAGCTTGGGAGGGGGGGTAACTTTCTTT. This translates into CASSLGGGVTFF.

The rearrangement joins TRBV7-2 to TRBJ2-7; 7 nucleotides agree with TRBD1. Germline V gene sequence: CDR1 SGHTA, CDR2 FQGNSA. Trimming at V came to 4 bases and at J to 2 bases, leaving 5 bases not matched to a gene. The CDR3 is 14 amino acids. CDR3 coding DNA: TGTGCCAGCAGCTCCTACGGGACAGCCTACGAGCAGTACTTC. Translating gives CASSSYGTAYEQYF.

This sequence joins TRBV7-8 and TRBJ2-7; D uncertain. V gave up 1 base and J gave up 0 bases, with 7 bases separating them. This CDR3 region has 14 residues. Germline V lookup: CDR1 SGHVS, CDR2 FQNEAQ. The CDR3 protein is CASSLEQISYEQYF. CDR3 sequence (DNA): TGTGCCAGCAGCTTAGAACAGATCTCCTACGAGCAGTACTTC. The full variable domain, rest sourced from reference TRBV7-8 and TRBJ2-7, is GAGVSQSPRYKVAKRGQDVALRCDPISGHVSLFWYQQALGQGPEFLTYFQNEAQLDKSGLPSDRFFAERPEGSVSTLKIQRTQQEDSAVYLCASSLEQISYEQYFGPGTRLTVT.

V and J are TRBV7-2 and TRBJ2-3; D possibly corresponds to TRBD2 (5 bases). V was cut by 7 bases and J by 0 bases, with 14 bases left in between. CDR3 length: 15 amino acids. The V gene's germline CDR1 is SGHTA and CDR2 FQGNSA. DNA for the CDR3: TGTGCCAGCACCCTAGCCCTCTTGAGCACAGATACGCAGTATTTT. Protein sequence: CASTLALLSTDTQYF.

The CDR3 sequence is CASSQSGQGRREKLFF. The CDR3 DNA follows: TGTGCCAGCAGCCAATCGGGGCAGGGCCGAAGGGAAAAACTGTTTTTT. The chain links TRBV16 to TRBJ1-4, with a weak D call TRBD1 (5 bases). Trimming took 0 bases from V and 8 from J, leaving 16 bases between them. The CDR3 is made up of 16 amino acids. The germline V gene encodes CDR1 KGHSY and CDR2 FQNENV.

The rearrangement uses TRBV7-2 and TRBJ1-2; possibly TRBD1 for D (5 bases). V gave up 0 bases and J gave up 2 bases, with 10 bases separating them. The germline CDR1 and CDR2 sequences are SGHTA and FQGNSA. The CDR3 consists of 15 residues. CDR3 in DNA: TGTGCCAGCAGCTTAGCTAGACAGTCGAACTATGGCTACACCTTC. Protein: CASSLARQSNYGYTF.

DNA for the CDR3: TGTGCCAGCAGTGAATACCAGACAAGCAATTCACCCCTCCACTTT. Protein product: CASSEYQTSNSPLHF. The V call is TRBV25-1, the J call TRBJ1-6; unclear D gene. Trimming stripped 0 bases from V and 7 bases from J, with 10 bases between. This CDR3 has 15 residues. Germline V lookup: CDR1 MGHDK, CDR2 SYGVNS.

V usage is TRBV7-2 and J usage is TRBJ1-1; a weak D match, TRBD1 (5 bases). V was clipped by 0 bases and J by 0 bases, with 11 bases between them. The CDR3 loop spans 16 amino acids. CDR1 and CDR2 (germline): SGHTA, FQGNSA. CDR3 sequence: CASSLASGVVNTEAFF. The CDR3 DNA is TGTGCCAGCAGCTTAGCGTCGGGGGTTGTGAACACTGAAGCTTTCTTT.